The 17 T cell receptor beta chains below all came from one sample that was sequenced in a study of cytomegalovirus exposure and HLA in healthy donors. With 60 Vbeta and 13 Jbeta primers, the PCR was carried out. Measured with immunoSEQ multiplex PCR; TCRdb has only the in-frame clones, and not every one. The sample includes around 90,000 clones, about 78% of them seen just once. The sequenced sample was PBMCs. The receptors were gathered from a woman aged 40 to 55 in good health and CMV-seronegative.

This chain joins TRBV15 and TRBJ2-1; TRBD2 is a possible D gene (5 bases). V gave up 6 bases and J gave up 5 bases, with 14 bases separating them. The germline V gene encodes CDR1 LNHNV and CDR2 YYDKDF (reference sequence). This CDR3 comprises 14 residues. The CDR3 sequence is CATSPARAHNEQFF. The DNA of the CDR3 is TGTGCCACCAGTCCGGCGAGGGCGCACAATGAGCAGTTCTTC.

The chain recombines TRBV7-8 with TRBJ1-2; TRBD1 matches at 11 bases. CDR1 is SGHVS, CDR2 FQNEAQ, per germline. The trim removed 4 bases at V and 2 bases at J, leaving 9 bases unmatched. The CDR3 loop spans 17 amino acids. The CDR3 coding sequence is TGTGCCAGCAGCTCGTCCGGGACAGGGGGGCGGAACTATGGCTACACCTTC. Residues: CASSSSGTGGRNYGYTF.

This chain joins TRBV29-1 and TRBJ2-5; no firm D call. The J call is doubtful: the DNA matches TRBJ2-7 better. This CDR3 comprises 12 residues. Germline CDR1 reads SQVTM; CDR2 reads ANQGSEA. CDR3 in DNA: TGCAGCGTTGAAAGTTCCTCCTACGAGCAGTACTTC. Translated: CSVESSSYEQYF.

The rearrangement joins TRBV7-9 to TRBJ2-1; 9 bases map to TRBD1. This CDR3 is built from 15 residues. Germline assignment: CDR1 SEHNR and CDR2 FQNEAQ (reference sequence). Trimming took 5 bases from V and 10 from J; bases not matched to a gene: 12. In DNA, the CDR3 is TGTGCCAGCAGCCTATATGGGACAGGGTTAGGAGAGCAGTTCTTC. As protein: CASSLYGTGLGEQFF.

Notes on this clone: One end of the junction does not line up with germline, which may come from a read error. This chain connects TRBV5-4 to TRBJ2-7; D is undetermined. This CDR3 spans 10 amino acids. From germline, CDR1 is SGHNT and CDR2 YYREEE (reference sequence). The CDR3 region has the DNA TGTGCCAGCAGCTTGGTGAGACCCGGGTTC. Translated, it gives CASSLVRPGF.

The V gene is TRBV27, the J gene TRBJ2-7, with TRBD1 matching over 10 bases. This CDR3 is 14 amino acids long. The V gene's germline CDR1 is MNHEY and CDR2 SMNVEV (reference sequence). The junction had 3 bases not matched to a gene; V was cut back by 0 bases and J by 7 bases. CDR3 residues: CASSLSRTGGEQYF. The CDR3 nucleotides read TGTGCCAGCAGTTTATCGAGGACAGGGGGGGAGCAGTACTTC.

The chain couples TRBV27 to TRBJ1-2; 9 bases are shared with TRBD1. Germline V CDR1 and CDR2: MNHEY, SMNVEV (reference sequence). The CDR3 consists of 16 residues. V dropped 4 bases and J dropped 4; count of bases not matched to a gene: 10. CDR3 residues: CASSSRDRGGTYGYTF. The CDR3 nucleotides read TGTGCCAGCAGTTCGCGCGACAGGGGGGGCACCTATGGCTACACCTTC.

This clone was counted a few times. The chain carries TRBV12-2 and TRBJ2-7; TRBD2 reflects the table's D call only, with no check against the DNA. TRBV12-2 is a pseudogene locus. There are 16 residues in the CDR3. The CDR3 region is CASRLTLVTVSGEQYF. The DNA of the CDR3 is TGTGCAAGTCGCTTAACGTTGGTAACGGTCAGCGGCGAGCAGTACTTC.

This chain uses TRBV9 with TRBJ2-3; D might be TRBD1 (6 bases). The CDR3 contains 16 residues. Germline V CDR1 and CDR2: SGDLS, YYNGEE. Trimming removed 0 bases at V and 4 bases at J, with 15 bases between. CDR3 protein: CASSVGWGRVADTQYF. The DNA of the CDR3 is TGTGCCAGCAGCGTAGGGTGGGGGCGAGTGGCAGATACGCAGTATTTT. The whole variable domain, filled in from reference TRBV9 and TRBJ2-3, reads DSGVTQTPKHLITATGQRVTLRCSPRSGDLSVYWYQQSLDQGLQFLIQYYNGEERAKGNILERFSAQQFPDLHSELNLSSLELGDSALYFCASSVGWGRVADTQYFGPGTRLTVL.

The chain couples TRBV11-3 to TRBJ2-1; D may be TRBD2 (5 bases). The CDR3 loop spans 15 amino acids. V lost 3 bases, J lost 7 bases, and 16 bases lay in between. Germline V gives CDR1 SGHNT, CDR2 YENEEA. The DNA for the CDR3 is TGTGCCAGCAGCTTTAGCGCCCTGAACGATAATGAGCAGTTCTTC. It is translated as CASSFSALNDNEQFF.

This chain links TRBV5-4 with TRBJ1-4; 7 bases map to TRBD1. The ends lost 3 bases at V and 3 bases at J; junction bases unmatched: 8. Germline lookup yields CDR1 SGHNT and CDR2 YYREEE (reference sequence). There are 16 residues in the CDR3. CDR3 DNA sequence: TGTGCCAGCAGCTGGCATAGGGGGCGAGCTAATGAAAAACTGTTTTTT. It specifies CASSWHRGRANEKLFF.

The chain recombines TRBV6-4 with TRBJ2-2, with TRBD1 identical over 7 bases. CDR1 is MRHNA and CDR2 is SNTAGT in the germline V gene. The CDR3 runs to 14 residues. J gave up 2 bases and V 6 bases, and 3 bases lay outside the gene matches. The CDR3 bases are TGTGCCAGCAGGGGGGACAGTAACACCGGGGAGCTGTTTTTT. Translation gives CASRGDSNTGELFF.

The V call is TRBV7-9, the J call TRBJ2-3, with a possible D match to TRBD2 (7 bases). The germline CDR1 and CDR2 sequences are SEHNR and FQNEAQ (reference sequence). The germline V and J ends were trimmed by 5 bases and 3 bases, with 21 bases remaining between them. This CDR3 region has 17 residues. This CDR3 reads CASSLGVGGGPTDTQYF. The DNA of the CDR3 is TGTGCCAGCAGCCTGGGGGTAGGGGGAGGGCCGACAGATACGCAGTATTTT.

The chain combines TRBV13 with TRBJ2-1, with TRBD2 matching over 8 bases. Per the germline V gene, CDR1 is PRHDT and CDR2 is FYEKMQ (reference sequence). Losses at the gene ends were 5 bases for V and 9 bases for J; bases not matched to a gene: 18. The CDR3 consists of 17 residues. For the CDR3, the DNA is TGTGCCAGCAGCCCTCTCCCGACCGGGAGGGGTTTTGGTGAGCAGTTCTTC. Protein product: CASSPLPTGRGFGEQFF.

The chain uses TRBV6-5 and TRBJ1-1; D unclear. Looked up from germline, CDR1 is MNHEY and CDR2 is SVGAGI. CDR3 length equals 12 residues. Trimming pared 2 bases from V and 7 bases from J, leaving 8 bases between. The CDR3: CASSYGPGEAFF. The CDR3 bases are TGTGCCAGCAGTTACGGCCCAGGTGAAGCTTTCTTT.

This clone was seen only a few times. This chain uses TRBV10-3 with TRBJ1-5, with D possibly being TRBD1 (5 bases). Trimming removed 10 bases from V and 3 bases from J, with 19 bases in between. Germline CDR1 reads ENHRY; CDR2 reads SYGVKD. The CDR3 consists of 15 residues. The CDR3 protein is CASRGEALINQPQHF. The CDR3 DNA reads TGTGCCAGCAGAGGGGAAGCGCTAATCAATCAGCCCCAGCATTTT.

The chain carries TRBV5-7 and TRBJ2-7; TRBD1 agrees at 7 bases. TRBV5-7 is given ORF status, its function remaining uncertain. Germline trimming cut 1 base from V and 2 bases from J; bases unmatched to any gene: 15. The CDR3 totals 18 residues. The CDR3, as DNA: TGTGCCAGCAGCTTGAGCAGCTTAAGGACAGGTGGGGCCTACGAGCAGTACTTC. It encodes CASSLSSLRTGGAYEQYF.